This T cell receptor (beta chain) is from a study of T cell repertoires in cytomegalovirus infection. Study-level information: CMV infection plus the matching HLA type was flagged by public TCR beta signatures.

TCRdb fed the reads into MiXCR, producing one record per CDR3 protein. Of almost 500,000 distinct CDR3 sequences listed, around 11% are singletons. This clonotype was counted ten times or more. V was shortened by 5 bases and J by 6 bases, with 10 bases between the two germline ends. Germline CDR1 is SGHVS and CDR2 is FQNEAQ. The CDR3 is 13 amino acids. The sequenced sample was PBMCs. The clonotype comes from a human donor in good health (CMV status not recorded). Some clones in this sample may be carry-over from other donors' samples. This chain uses TRBV7-8 with TRBJ2-2, with TRBD1 as a possible D gene (6 bases). As DNA, the CDR3 is TGTGCCAGCAGCCAACAGGGACCCGGGGAGCTGTTTTTT. Translated, it gives CASSQQGPGELFF.